Given below is one T cell receptor (beta chain) in context. Germline V lookup: CDR1 LNHDA, CDR2 SQIVND (reference sequence). V lost 7 bases, J lost 0 bases, and 10 bases lay in between. The CDR3 has 13 amino acids. Original processing notes: Nucleated cell counts were estimated from reference gene primer amplification. Clones were sequenced by immunoSEQ multiplex PCR, and TCRdb holds only the in-frame ones, with some missing. V and J calls and clone size are copied from that table; D and trimming were computed from the DNA. The profile covers fewer than 180,000 clones, with over 65% appearing a single time and roughly 2% taken by the ten largest. This specimen belongs to a study of blood T cell repertoires in COVID-19. Study as a whole: The United States, Italy and Spain were the sources of the acute and convalescent COVID-19 samples. PBMCs, B-cell-depleted T cells, or T cells provided the cDNA or gDNA that made up the material.

The chain is built from TRBV19 and TRBJ2-7; D uncertain. Sequences were obtained from peripheral blood. This clonotype was sampled from a man in his sixties or seventies with acute or convalescent COVID-19. The CDR3 nucleotides read TGTGCCAGTACTGCAACGGGCTCCTACGAGCAGTACTTC. Its translation: CASTATGSYEQYF.